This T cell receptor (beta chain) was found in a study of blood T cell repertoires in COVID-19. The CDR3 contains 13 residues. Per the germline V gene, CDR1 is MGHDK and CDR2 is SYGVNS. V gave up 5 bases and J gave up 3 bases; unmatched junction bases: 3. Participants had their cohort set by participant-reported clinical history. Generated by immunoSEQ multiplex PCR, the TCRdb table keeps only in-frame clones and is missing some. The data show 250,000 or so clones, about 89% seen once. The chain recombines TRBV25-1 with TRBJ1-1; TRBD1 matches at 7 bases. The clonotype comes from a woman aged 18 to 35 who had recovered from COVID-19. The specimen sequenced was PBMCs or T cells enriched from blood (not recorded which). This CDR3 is CASSSTGDTEAFF. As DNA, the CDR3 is TGTGCCAGCAGTTCCACAGGGGACACTGAAGCTTTCTTT.